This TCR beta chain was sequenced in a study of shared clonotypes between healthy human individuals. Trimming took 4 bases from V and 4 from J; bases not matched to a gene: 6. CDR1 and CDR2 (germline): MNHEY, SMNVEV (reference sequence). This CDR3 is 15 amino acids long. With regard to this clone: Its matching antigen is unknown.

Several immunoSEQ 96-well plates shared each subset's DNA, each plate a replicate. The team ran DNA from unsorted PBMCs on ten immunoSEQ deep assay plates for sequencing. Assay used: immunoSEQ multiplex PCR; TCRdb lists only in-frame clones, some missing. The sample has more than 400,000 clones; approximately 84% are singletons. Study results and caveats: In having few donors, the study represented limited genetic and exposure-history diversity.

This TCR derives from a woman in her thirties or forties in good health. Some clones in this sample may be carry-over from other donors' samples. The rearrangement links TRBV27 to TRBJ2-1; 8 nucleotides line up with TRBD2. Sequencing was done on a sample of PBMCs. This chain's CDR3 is CASSSGTRYYNEQFF. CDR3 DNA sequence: TGTGCCAGCAGTTCCGGGACTAGATATTACAATGAGCAGTTCTTC.